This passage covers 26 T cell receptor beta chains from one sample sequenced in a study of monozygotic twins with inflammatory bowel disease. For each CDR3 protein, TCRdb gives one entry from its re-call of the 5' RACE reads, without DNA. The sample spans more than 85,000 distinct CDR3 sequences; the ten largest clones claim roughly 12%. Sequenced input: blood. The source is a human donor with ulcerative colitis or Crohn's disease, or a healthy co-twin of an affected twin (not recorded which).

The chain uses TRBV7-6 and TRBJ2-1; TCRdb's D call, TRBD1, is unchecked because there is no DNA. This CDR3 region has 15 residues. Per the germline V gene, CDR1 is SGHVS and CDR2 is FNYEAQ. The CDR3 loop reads CASSHDWGPYNEQFF.

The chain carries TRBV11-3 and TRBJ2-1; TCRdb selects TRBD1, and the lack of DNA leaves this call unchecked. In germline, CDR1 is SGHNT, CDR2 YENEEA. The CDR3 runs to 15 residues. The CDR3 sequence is CASSFRGPLTNEQFF.

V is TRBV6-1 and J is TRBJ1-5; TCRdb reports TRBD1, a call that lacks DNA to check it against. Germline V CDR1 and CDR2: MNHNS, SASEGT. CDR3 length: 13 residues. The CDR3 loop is CATADRGLEPQHF.

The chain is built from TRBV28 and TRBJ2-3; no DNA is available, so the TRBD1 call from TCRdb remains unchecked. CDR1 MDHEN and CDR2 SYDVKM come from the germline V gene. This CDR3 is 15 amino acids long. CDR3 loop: CASSLLARVADTQYF.

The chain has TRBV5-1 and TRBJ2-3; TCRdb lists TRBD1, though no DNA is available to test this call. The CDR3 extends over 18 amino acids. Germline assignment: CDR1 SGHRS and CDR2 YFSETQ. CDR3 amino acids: CASSLGAWGPGSADTQYF.

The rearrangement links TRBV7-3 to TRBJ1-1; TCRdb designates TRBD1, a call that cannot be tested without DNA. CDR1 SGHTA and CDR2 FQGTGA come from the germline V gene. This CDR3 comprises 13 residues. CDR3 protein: CASSTQGSAEAFF.

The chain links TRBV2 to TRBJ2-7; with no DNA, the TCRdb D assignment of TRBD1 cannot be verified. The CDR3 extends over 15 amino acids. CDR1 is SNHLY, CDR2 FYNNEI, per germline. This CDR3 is CASMREQGALYEQYF.

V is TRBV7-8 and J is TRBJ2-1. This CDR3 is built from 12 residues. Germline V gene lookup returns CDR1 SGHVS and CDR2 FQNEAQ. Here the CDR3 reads CASSLGIDEPFF.

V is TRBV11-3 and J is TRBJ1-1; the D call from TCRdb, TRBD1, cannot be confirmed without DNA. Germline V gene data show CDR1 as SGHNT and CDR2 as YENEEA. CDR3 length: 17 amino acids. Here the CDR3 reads CASSPRQGEGLNTEAFF.

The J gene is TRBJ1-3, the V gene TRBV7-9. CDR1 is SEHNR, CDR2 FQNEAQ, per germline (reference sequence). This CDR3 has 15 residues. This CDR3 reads CASRAGADSGNTIYF.

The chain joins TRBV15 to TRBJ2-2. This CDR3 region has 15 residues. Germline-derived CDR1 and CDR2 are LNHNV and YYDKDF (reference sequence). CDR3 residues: CATSKSGFVTGELFF.

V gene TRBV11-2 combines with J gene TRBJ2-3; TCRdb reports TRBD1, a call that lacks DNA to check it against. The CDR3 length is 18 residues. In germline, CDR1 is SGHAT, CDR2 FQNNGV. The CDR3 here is CASSDRRGDRGYTDTQYF.

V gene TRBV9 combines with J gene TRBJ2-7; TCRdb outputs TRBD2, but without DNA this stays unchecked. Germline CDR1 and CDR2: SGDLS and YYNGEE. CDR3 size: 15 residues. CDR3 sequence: CASSVSGEQGHEQYF. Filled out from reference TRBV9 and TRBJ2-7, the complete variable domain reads DSGVTQTPKHLITATGQRVTLRCSPRSGDLSVYWYQQSLDQGLQFLIQYYNGEERAKGNILERFSAQQFPDLHSELNLSSLELGDSALYFCASSVSGEQGHEQYFGPGTRLTVT.

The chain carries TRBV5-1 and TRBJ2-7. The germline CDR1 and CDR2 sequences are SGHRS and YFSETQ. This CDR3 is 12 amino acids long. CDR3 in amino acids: CASSLIRYEQYF. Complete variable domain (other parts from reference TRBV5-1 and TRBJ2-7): KAGVTQTPRYLIKTRGQQVTLSCSPISGHRSVSWYQQTPGQGLQFLFEYFSETQRNKGNFPGRFSGRQFSNSRSEMNVSTLELGDSALYLCASSLIRYEQYFGPGTRLTVT.

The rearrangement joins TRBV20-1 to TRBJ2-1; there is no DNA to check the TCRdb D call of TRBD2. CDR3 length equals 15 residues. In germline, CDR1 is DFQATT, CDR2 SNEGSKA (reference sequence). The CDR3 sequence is CSARAERVSYNEQFF.

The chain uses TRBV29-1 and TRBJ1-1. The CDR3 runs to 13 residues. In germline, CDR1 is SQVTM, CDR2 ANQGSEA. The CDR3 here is CSVEGRMNTEAFF.

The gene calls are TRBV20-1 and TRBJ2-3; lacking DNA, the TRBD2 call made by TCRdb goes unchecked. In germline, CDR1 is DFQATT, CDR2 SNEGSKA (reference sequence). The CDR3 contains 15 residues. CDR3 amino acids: CSASNHQRDTDTQYF.

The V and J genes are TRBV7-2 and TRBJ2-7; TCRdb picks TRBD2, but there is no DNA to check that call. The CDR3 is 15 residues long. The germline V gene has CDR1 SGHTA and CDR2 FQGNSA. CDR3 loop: CASSPRTSGGYEQYF.

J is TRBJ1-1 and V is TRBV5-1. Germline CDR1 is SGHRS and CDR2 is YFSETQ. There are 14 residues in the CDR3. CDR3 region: CASSLAQGRSTAFF. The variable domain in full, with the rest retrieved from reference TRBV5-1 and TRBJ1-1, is KAGVTQTPRYLIKTRGQQVTLSCSPISGHRSVSWYQQTPGQGLQFLFEYFSETQRNKGNFPGRFSGRQFSNSRSEMNVSTLELGDSALYLCASSLAQGRSTAFFGQGTRLTVV.

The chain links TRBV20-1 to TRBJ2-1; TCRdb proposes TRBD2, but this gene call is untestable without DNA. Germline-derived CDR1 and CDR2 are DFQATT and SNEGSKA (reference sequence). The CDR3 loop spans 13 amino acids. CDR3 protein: CSAFSGPYNEQFF.

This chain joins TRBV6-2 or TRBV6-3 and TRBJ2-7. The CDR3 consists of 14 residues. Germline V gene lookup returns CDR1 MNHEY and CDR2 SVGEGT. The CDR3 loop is CASSYSQPPYEQYF.

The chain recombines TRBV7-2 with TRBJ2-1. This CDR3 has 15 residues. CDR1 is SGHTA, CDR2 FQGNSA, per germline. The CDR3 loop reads CASSLGMVAYNEQFF.

The CDR3 loop reads CSAPPEDQPQHF. V usage is TRBV20-1 and J usage is TRBJ1-5; TCRdb returns TRBD1, unconfirmable since there is no DNA. Germline V gives CDR1 DFQATT, CDR2 SNEGSKA (reference sequence). The CDR3 loop spans 12 amino acids.

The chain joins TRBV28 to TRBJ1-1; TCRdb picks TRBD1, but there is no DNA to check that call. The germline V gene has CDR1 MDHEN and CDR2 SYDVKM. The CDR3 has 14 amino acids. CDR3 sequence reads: CASSPLRENTEAFF.

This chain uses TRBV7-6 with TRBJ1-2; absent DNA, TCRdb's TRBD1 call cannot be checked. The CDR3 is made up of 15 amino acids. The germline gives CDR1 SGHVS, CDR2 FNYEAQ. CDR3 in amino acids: CASSLETGMSYGYTF. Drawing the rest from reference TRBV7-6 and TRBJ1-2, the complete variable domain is GAGVSQSPRYKVTKRGQDVALRCDPISGHVSLYWYRQALGQGPEFLTYFNYEAQQDKSGLPNDRFSAERPEGSISTLTIQRTEQRDSAMYRCASSLETGMSYGYTFGSGTRLTVV.

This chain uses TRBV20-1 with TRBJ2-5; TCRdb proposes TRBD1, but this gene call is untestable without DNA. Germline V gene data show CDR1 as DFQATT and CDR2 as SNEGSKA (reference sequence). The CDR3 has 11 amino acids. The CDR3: CSARPVETQYF.